This TCR beta chain was sequenced for a study of blood T cell repertoires in COVID-19. The wider study: Samples representing acute and convalescent COVID-19 were sourced from the United States, Italy and Spain. PBMCs, B-cell-depleted T cells, or T cells were the source of the cDNA or gDNA that made up the material.

CDR3 length: 15 amino acids. J gave up 3 bases and V 4 bases, and 9 bases lay outside the gene matches. Germline V gene data show CDR1 as SGHRS and CDR2 as YFSETQ. In the authors' workflow: Estimation of nucleated cell counts was performed using reference gene primer amplification. Libraries were prepared by immunoSEQ multiplex PCR; TCRdb keeps only in-frame clonotypes and omits some of them. V, J and clone size are taken as reported in that table, and D and trimming were inferred from the DNA itself. The table shows about 130,000 clones, with roughly 77% occurring only once. Material: peripheral blood. The sequence was collected from a woman in her 70s with COVID-19, enrolled during active disease. This chain links TRBV5-1 with TRBJ2-7; 8 bases agree with TRBD2. The CDR3 sequence: CASSTGGGSLYEQYF. The CDR3 DNA reads as TGCGCCAGCAGCACCGGGGGGGGCTCCCTCTACGAGCAGTACTTC.